A selection of T cell receptor beta chains follows, all from one sample in a study of OX40 agonist ivuxolimab in advanced cancers. TCRdb keeps only in-frame clones here, not all; method: immunoSEQ multiplex PCR. The sample lists just over 90,000 clones; 90% to 95% were seen once. Source: CD4+ or CD8+ T cells sorted from blood, taken in a trial of the OX40 agonist ivuxolimab. Receptors originate from an adult with an advanced solid tumor such as melanoma, head and neck, liver or kidney cancer. CDR3s include the opening cysteine and the closing phenylalanine or tryptophan. Each record gives: D gene, clone size, J gene, V gene, CDR3 protein, CDR3 DNA. The D gene is left open where the match is weak. Not every row has a clone size; where given, it reads once, few, many or a size class.

d_call: .; clone_size: few; j_call: TRBJ1-3; v_call: TRBV7-9; cdr3_aa: CASSLGSGNTIYF; cdr3_nt: TGTGCCAGCAGCTTGGGCTCTGGAAACACCATATATTTT
d_call: .; clone_size: .; j_call: TRBJ2-1; v_call: TRBV30; cdr3_aa: CAWSVIRYNEQFF; cdr3_nt: TGTGCCTGGAGTGTCATCCGGTACAATGAGCAGTTCTTC
d_call: .; clone_size: .; j_call: TRBJ1-1; v_call: TRBV6-1; cdr3_aa: CASRRTDEAFF; cdr3_nt: TGTGCCAGCAGAAGGACGGATGAAGCTTTCTTT
d_call: .; clone_size: .; j_call: TRBJ2-7; v_call: TRBV9; cdr3_aa: CASSVGLRSYEQYF; cdr3_nt: TGTGCCAGCAGCGTAGGCCTCCGGTCCTACGAGCAGTACTTC
d_call: .; clone_size: .; j_call: TRBJ2-5; v_call: TRBV7-6; cdr3_aa: CASSPWVGGAYQETQYF; cdr3_nt: TGTGCCAGCAGCCCATGGGTTGGGGGGGCGTACCAAGAGACCCAGTACTTC
d_call: TRBD1; clone_size: .; j_call: TRBJ2-1; v_call: TRBV7-9; cdr3_aa: CASNQDRASDEQFF; cdr3_nt: TGTGCCAGCAACCAAGACAGGGCGTCGGATGAGCAGTTCTTC
d_call: .; clone_size: .; j_call: TRBJ2-3; v_call: TRBV21-1; cdr3_aa: CASSKEEGPDTQYF; cdr3_nt: TGTGCCAGCAGCAAAGAGGAGGGGCCAGATACGCAGTATTTT
d_call: .; clone_size: .; j_call: TRBJ2-1; v_call: TRBV19; cdr3_aa: CASSISGQFSYEQFF; cdr3_nt: TGTGCCAGTAGTATAAGTGGACAGTTTTCCTATGAGCAGTTCTTC
d_call: .; clone_size: once; j_call: TRBJ2-7; v_call: TRBV19; cdr3_aa: CASSLDGLDYEQYF; cdr3_nt: TGTGCCAGTAGTCTCGACGGGTTGGACTACGAGCAGTACTTC
d_call: TRBD2; clone_size: .; j_call: TRBJ2-5; v_call: TRBV7-3; cdr3_aa: CASSFGTSGQETQYF; cdr3_nt: TGTGCCAGCAGCTTCGGGACTAGCGGCCAAGAGACCCAGTACTTC
d_call: .; clone_size: .; j_call: TRBJ2-7; v_call: TRBV7-2; cdr3_aa: CASSLEGSPLGEQYF; cdr3_nt: TGTGCCAGCAGCTTAGAGGGAAGTCCCCTGGGAGAGCAGTACTTC
d_call: TRBD2; clone_size: .; j_call: TRBJ2-3; v_call: TRBV28; cdr3_aa: CASGTIPNTDTQYF; cdr3_nt: TGTGCTAGCGGGACGATCCCCAACACAGATACGCAGTATTTT
d_call: TRBD1; clone_size: .; j_call: TRBJ1-5; v_call: TRBV7-8; cdr3_aa: CASNPTGGDQPQHF; cdr3_nt: TGTGCCAGCAACCCGACAGGGGGTGATCAGCCCCAGCATTTT
d_call: TRBD1; clone_size: .; j_call: TRBJ1-5; v_call: TRBV6-5; cdr3_aa: CASSSGTGVQPQHF; cdr3_nt: TGTGCCAGCAGTTCCGGGACAGGGGTCCAGCCCCAGCATTTT
d_call: .; clone_size: .; j_call: TRBJ1-1; v_call: TRBV7-2; cdr3_aa: CASSLESGFVAFF; cdr3_nt: TGTGCCAGCAGCTTAGAATCGGGGTTCGTAGCTTTCTTT
d_call: .; clone_size: .; j_call: TRBJ2-1; v_call: TRBV21-1; cdr3_aa: CASSIYGTGSYNEQFF; cdr3_nt: TGTGCCAGCAGCATATACGGGACTGGGTCCTACAATGAGCAGTTCTTC
d_call: .; clone_size: .; j_call: TRBJ2-3; v_call: TRBV11-1; cdr3_aa: CASKRGQNTDTQYF; cdr3_nt: TGTGCCAGCAAACGAGGACAGAACACAGATACGCAGTATTTT
d_call: TRBD2; clone_size: .; j_call: TRBJ2-5; v_call: TRBV6-5; cdr3_aa: CATRPPLASETQYF; cdr3_nt: TGTGCCACCCGGCCCCCACTAGCGTCAGAGACCCAGTACTTC
d_call: .; clone_size: .; j_call: TRBJ1-4; v_call: TRBV6-5; cdr3_aa: CASSRFSREKLFF; cdr3_nt: TGTGCCAGCAGTCGCTTCTCTCGGGAAAAACTGTTTTTT
d_call: .; clone_size: .; j_call: TRBJ1-2; v_call: TRBV6-4; cdr3_aa: CASSDSKRDTGNYTF; cdr3_nt: TGTGCCAGCAGTGACTCGAAAAGGGACACCGGAAATTACACCTTC
d_call: .; clone_size: .; j_call: TRBJ1-1; v_call: TRBV30; cdr3_aa: CAWSVLGLNTEAFF; cdr3_nt: TGTGCCTGGAGTGTACTGGGGTTGAACACTGAAGCTTTCTTT
d_call: TRBD2; clone_size: .; j_call: TRBJ2-2; v_call: TRBV5-1; cdr3_aa: CASSLPIAAGAVVTGELFF; cdr3_nt: TGCGCCAGCAGCTTGCCGATCGCAGCGGGAGCGGTGGTAACGGGGGAGCTGTTTTTT
d_call: .; clone_size: .; j_call: TRBJ2-3; v_call: TRBV6-5; cdr3_aa: CASTFDRMEATQYF; cdr3_nt: TGTGCCAGCACTTTCGACCGTATGGAGGCTACGCAGTATTTT
d_call: .; clone_size: .; j_call: TRBJ2-1; v_call: TRBV5-4; cdr3_aa: CASSRTGPHNEQFF; cdr3_nt: TGTGCCAGCAGCCGGACGGGGCCCCACAATGAGCAGTTCTTC
d_call: TRBD1; clone_size: .; j_call: TRBJ1-5; v_call: TRBV19; cdr3_aa: CASARDRVEQPQHF; cdr3_nt: TGTGCCAGCGCAAGGGACAGGGTAGAGCAGCCCCAGCATTTT
d_call: TRBD1; clone_size: .; j_call: TRBJ1-2; v_call: TRBV18; cdr3_aa: CASSPPVRGPFTGGYTF; cdr3_nt: TGTGCCAGCTCACCACCTGTCAGGGGGCCTTTTACTGGTGGCTACACCTTC
d_call: .; clone_size: few; j_call: TRBJ1-5; v_call: TRBV18; cdr3_aa: CASSNRPAVPQAQHF; cdr3_nt: TGTGCCAGCTCCAACCGACCGGCAGTCCCTCAAGCCCAGCATTTT
d_call: TRBD1; clone_size: .; j_call: TRBJ1-2; v_call: TRBV11-3; cdr3_aa: CASSLTGGYGYTF; cdr3_nt: TGTGCCAGCAGCTTGACAGGGGGCTATGGCTACACCTTC
d_call: .; clone_size: once; j_call: TRBJ1-2; v_call: TRBV7-8; cdr3_aa: CASSSSRVSGGYTF; cdr3_nt: TGTGCCAGCAGCTCGTCGCGGGTTTCGGGTGGCTACACCTTC
d_call: .; clone_size: once; j_call: TRBJ2-1; v_call: TRBV5-4; cdr3_aa: CASSLGRASLNEQFF; cdr3_nt: TGTGCCAGCAGCTTGGGGCGGGCTAGCCTCAATGAGCAGTTCTTC
d_call: .; clone_size: .; j_call: TRBJ2-2; v_call: TRBV5-1; cdr3_aa: CASSLVISGGGELFF; cdr3_nt: TGCGCCAGCAGCTTGGTTATTAGCGGCGGTGGGGAGCTGTTTTTT
d_call: TRBD2; clone_size: .; j_call: TRBJ2-1; v_call: TRBV10-3; cdr3_aa: CAISELGLAGGKDNEQFF; cdr3_nt: TGTGCCATCAGTGAGCTAGGACTAGCGGGAGGGAAGGACAATGAGCAGTTCTTC
d_call: TRBD2; clone_size: .; j_call: TRBJ2-7; v_call: TRBV19; cdr3_aa: CASSMASGYEQYF; cdr3_nt: TGTGCCAGTAGTATGGCTAGCGGGTACGAGCAGTACTTC
d_call: .; clone_size: .; j_call: TRBJ1-2; v_call: TRBV6-4; cdr3_aa: CASSPSGPYGYTF; cdr3_nt: TGTGCCAGCAGCCCCTCGGGCCCCTATGGCTACACCTTC
d_call: TRBD1; clone_size: once; j_call: TRBJ2-7; v_call: TRBV13; cdr3_aa: CASSSATGGWYEQYF; cdr3_nt: TGTGCCAGCAGCTCCGCGACAGGGGGCTGGTACGAGCAGTACTTC
d_call: TRBD2; clone_size: .; j_call: TRBJ2-1; v_call: TRBV7-3; cdr3_aa: CASSLTGLAGMEQFF; cdr3_nt: TGTGCCAGCAGCTTAACAGGACTAGCGGGGATGGAGCAGTTCTTC
d_call: .; clone_size: once; j_call: TRBJ1-1; v_call: TRBV5-1; cdr3_aa: CASSSRVTENTEAFF; cdr3_nt: TGCGCCAGCAGCTCCCGGGTGACAGAGAACACTGAAGCTTTCTTT
d_call: TRBD2; clone_size: .; j_call: TRBJ2-2; v_call: TRBV7-9; cdr3_aa: CASSLAYGTSGVNTGELFF; cdr3_nt: TGTGCCAGCAGCTTAGCCTACGGGACTAGCGGGGTGAACACCGGGGAGCTGTTTTTT
d_call: TRBD2; clone_size: .; j_call: TRBJ2-3; v_call: TRBV15; cdr3_aa: CATSRGGGSADTQYF; cdr3_nt: TGTGCCACCAGCAGAGGCGGCGGGAGCGCAGATACGCAGTATTTT
d_call: TRBD1; clone_size: .; j_call: TRBJ2-5; v_call: TRBV28; cdr3_aa: CASSPGTGVQETQYF; cdr3_nt: TGTGCCAGCAGTCCCGGGACAGGAGTCCAAGAGACCCAGTACTTC
d_call: .; clone_size: once; j_call: TRBJ2-2; v_call: TRBV11-3; cdr3_aa: CASSLGVGFTGELFF; cdr3_nt: TGTGCCAGCAGCTTAGGGGTTGGGTTCACCGGGGAGCTGTTTTTT
d_call: TRBD1; clone_size: .; j_call: TRBJ2-5; v_call: TRBV7-2; cdr3_aa: CASSSPLGQGQETQYF; cdr3_nt: TGTGCCAGCAGTTCACCCCTCGGACAGGGGCAAGAGACCCAGTACTTC